Listed below are T cell receptor beta chains from one sample, sequenced in a study of chemoradiotherapy in HPV16-positive cancers. Assay: immunoSEQ multiplex PCR; the TCRdb copy retains only in-frame clones and omits some. The table includes roughly 34,000 clones, around 80% detected once. The material sequenced was blood, taken from a patient who underwent chemoradiotherapy. These receptor sequences come from a human donor with HPV-associated anogenital cancer. CDR3s include the opening cysteine and the closing phenylalanine or tryptophan. Fields, in order: CDR3 protein, CDR3 DNA, J gene, V gene, clone size, D gene. D genes are given only for firm matches. The size field is filled for only some rows; it gives once, few, many or a size class.

CDR3: CASSQVWLGGTYEQYF; DNA: TGCGCCAGCAGCCAAGTCTGGTTGGGCGGGACCTACGAGCAGTACTTC; J: TRBJ2-7; V: TRBV4-3; size: few; D: NA
CDR3: CASSDLGSNYGYTF; DNA: TGCGCCAGCAGTGATCTGGGGTCTAACTATGGCTACACCTTC; J: TRBJ1-2; V: TRBV10-2; size: NA; D: NA
CDR3: CAIRETGGVNDSPLHF; DNA: TGTGCCATCAGAGAGACAGGCGGCGTTAATGATTCACCCCTCCACTTT; J: TRBJ1-6; V: TRBV10-3; size: few; D: NA
CDR3: CASSSYLAGGEVF; DNA: TGTGCCAGCAGCTCCTACCTAGCGGGGGGTGAGGTCTTC; J: TRBJ2-1; V: TRBV7-2; size: NA; D: TRBD2
CDR3: CASSDGGGPGSEAFF; DNA: TGTGCCAGCAGTGACGGGGGGGGGCCGGGGTCTGAAGCTTTCTTT; J: TRBJ1-1; V: TRBV25-1; size: NA; D: NA
CDR3: CASSSYGELFF; DNA: TGTGCCAGCAGCTCTTACGGGGAGCTGTTTTTT; J: TRBJ2-2; V: TRBV5-4; size: NA; D: NA
CDR3: CASSPSHGLAGGETQYF; DNA: TGTGCCAGCTCACCAAGCCATGGACTAGCGGGTGGAGAGACCCAGTACTTC; J: TRBJ2-5; V: TRBV18; size: NA; D: TRBD2
CDR3: CASSAGGITYEQYF; DNA: TGTGCCAGCAGCGCCGGGGGTATCACCTACGAGCAGTACTTC; J: TRBJ2-7; V: TRBV9; size: NA; D: NA
CDR3: CASWSSGGPDTQYF; DNA: TGTGCCAGCTGGTCGAGCGGGGGCCCAGATACGCAGTATTTT; J: TRBJ2-3; V: TRBV6-1; size: once; D: TRBD2
CDR3: CASSPATNRGSSQPQHF; DNA: TGTGCCAGCAGCCCCGCAACCAACCGTGGGTCAAGTCAGCCCCAGCATTTT; J: TRBJ1-5; V: TRBV11-1; size: NA; D: NA
CDR3: CATSTQTSGDLDTQYF; DNA: TGTGCCACCAGCACCCAGACTAGCGGGGATTTAGATACGCAGTATTTT; J: TRBJ2-3; V: TRBV15; size: NA; D: TRBD2
CDR3: CASSRNRYDSYEQYF; DNA: TGCGCCAGCAGCCGCAACCGCTATGACTCCTACGAGCAGTACTTC; J: TRBJ2-7; V: TRBV5-1; size: NA; D: NA
CDR3: CASSRRGQESSYNSPLHF; DNA: TGTGCCAGCAGCCGTAGGGGACAGGAGAGCTCCTATAATTCACCCCTCCACTTT; J: TRBJ1-6; V: TRBV11-3; size: NA; D: TRBD1
CDR3: CASSTPGQVYNEQFF; DNA: TGCGCCAGCAGCACCCCGGGACAGGTATACAATGAGCAGTTCTTC; J: TRBJ2-1; V: TRBV5-1; size: NA; D: TRBD1
CDR3: CASRIQVDQPQHF; DNA: TGTGCCAGCAGGATACAGGTCGACCAGCCCCAGCATTTT; J: TRBJ1-5; V: TRBV6-1; size: NA; D: NA
CDR3: CAWSADYRDNTEAFF; DNA: TGTGCCTGGAGTGCCGATTACCGGGACAACACTGAAGCTTTCTTT; J: TRBJ1-1; V: TRBV30; size: NA; D: NA
CDR3: CASSLVPPNTEAFF; DNA: TGTGCCAGCAGCTTGGTGCCGCCGAACACTGAAGCTTTCTTT; J: TRBJ1-1; V: TRBV5-5; size: NA; D: NA
CDR3: CASSLALADSYEQYF; DNA: TGTGCCAGCAGCTTAGCACTAGCGGACTCCTACGAGCAGTACTTC; J: TRBJ2-7; V: TRBV7-2; size: NA; D: TRBD2
CDR3: CASSQSRGSGELFF; DNA: TGTGCCAGCAGCCAGTCCCGTGGGTCCGGGGAGCTGTTTTTT; J: TRBJ2-2; V: TRBV4-2; size: NA; D: NA
CDR3: CASSYSGGQETQYF; DNA: TGTGCCAGCAGCTATAGCGGGGGGCAAGAGACCCAGTACTTC; J: TRBJ2-5; V: TRBV7-2; size: NA; D: TRBD2
CDR3: CASSLGGTGYEQYF; DNA: TGTGCCAGTAGCCTAGGGGGGACAGGCTACGAGCAGTACTTC; J: TRBJ2-7; V: TRBV19; size: NA; D: TRBD1
CDR3: CASSPRPGESPLHF; DNA: TGTGCCAGCAGCCCCCGCCCAGGAGAATCACCCCTCCACTTT; J: TRBJ1-6; V: TRBV7-2; size: NA; D: NA
CDR3: CASSGQGLGTDTQYF; DNA: TGTGCCAGCAGTGGACAGGGGTTAGGCACAGATACGCAGTATTTT; J: TRBJ2-3; V: TRBV28; size: NA; D: TRBD1
CDR3: CASMDQPQHF; DNA: TGTGCCAGTATGGATCAGCCCCAGCATTTT; J: TRBJ1-5; V: TRBV19; size: NA; D: NA
CDR3: CASSLGRLAGQYNEQFF; DNA: TGTGCCAGCAGCTTGGGCCGACTAGCGGGGCAATACAATGAGCAGTTCTTC; J: TRBJ2-1; V: TRBV7-2; size: NA; D: TRBD2
CDR3: CASGLSGQVDTQYF; DNA: TGTGCTAGTGGTTTAAGTGGGCAGGTAGATACGCAGTATTTT; J: TRBJ2-3; V: TRBV12-5; size: NA; D: NA
CDR3: CASKDRRYQETQYF; DNA: TGTGCCAGCAAGGACAGGAGGTACCAAGAGACCCAGTACTTC; J: TRBJ2-5; V: TRBV11-1; size: NA; D: TRBD1
CDR3: CSVEAGSYREQYF; DNA: TGCAGCGTTGAAGCAGGGTCCTACAGGGAGCAGTACTTC; J: TRBJ2-7; V: TRBV29-1; size: NA; D: NA
CDR3: CANKEGLNTEAFF; DNA: TGTGCCAACAAAGAGGGGTTGAACACTGAAGCTTTCTTT; J: TRBJ1-1; V: TRBV7-9; size: NA; D: NA
CDR3: CASRTQGVSYEQYF; DNA: TGTGCCAGCAGGACACAGGGAGTGAGCTACGAGCAGTACTTC; J: TRBJ2-7; V: TRBV2; size: NA; D: NA
CDR3: CASSVMTGDAEAFF; DNA: TGTGCCAGCAGCGTCATGACAGGGGATGCTGAAGCTTTCTTT; J: TRBJ1-1; V: TRBV9; size: NA; D: TRBD1
CDR3: CASSLPPGMNTEAFF; DNA: TGTGCCAGCAGCTTACCCCCAGGTATGAACACTGAAGCTTTCTTT; J: TRBJ1-1; V: TRBV7-9; size: NA; D: NA
CDR3: CASIQGGSYEQYF; DNA: TGTGCCAGCATTCAGGGTGGCTCCTACGAGCAGTACTTC; J: TRBJ2-7; V: TRBV6-6; size: few; D: NA
CDR3: CASSISDRASADTQYF; DNA: TGTGCCAGTAGTATATCGGACAGGGCGTCGGCAGATACGCAGTATTTT; J: TRBJ2-3; V: TRBV19; size: NA; D: TRBD1
CDR3: CASSINQGALSTGELFF; DNA: TGTGCCAGCAGTATCAATCAGGGGGCGCTGAGCACCGGGGAGCTGTTTTTT; J: TRBJ2-2; V: TRBV27; size: NA; D: TRBD1
CDR3: CASSQERYQGSQFF; DNA: TGTGCCAGCAGCCAAGAACGGTATCAGGGCTCGCAGTTCTTC; J: TRBJ2-1; V: TRBV14; size: once; D: NA
CDR3: CASSLESRDTQYF; DNA: TGCGCCAGCAGCTTGGAGAGTAGGGATACGCAGTATTTT; J: TRBJ2-3; V: TRBV5-1; size: NA; D: NA
CDR3: CASSRPGQGYEQYF; DNA: TGCGCCAGCAGTCGACCGGGACAGGGCTACGAGCAGTACTTC; J: TRBJ2-7; V: TRBV5-1; size: NA; D: TRBD1
CDR3: CASRKGAGTDTQYF; DNA: TGTGCCAGCAGAAAGGGGGCCGGAACAGATACGCAGTATTTT; J: TRBJ2-3; V: TRBV7-2; size: NA; D: TRBD1
CDR3: CASGLVLGQGSLNEQFF; DNA: TGTGCTAGTGGTTTGGTACTGGGACAGGGGTCTCTGAATGAGCAGTTCTTC; J: TRBJ2-1; V: TRBV12-5; size: NA; D: TRBD1
CDR3: CASSLDNRQGGNIQYF; DNA: TGTGCCAGCAGCTTAGATAATCGGCAGGGTGGGAACATTCAGTACTTC; J: TRBJ2-4; V: TRBV11-2; size: NA; D: NA
CDR3: CASSFGGTIDQPQHF; DNA: TGTGCCAGCAGCTTCGGGGGGACGATAGATCAGCCCCAGCATTTT; J: TRBJ1-5; V: TRBV5-4; size: NA; D: NA
CDR3: CASSQDRSDLFNYGYTF; DNA: TGTGCCAGCAGCCAAGATCGATCGGACCTTTTTAACTATGGCTACACCTTC; J: TRBJ1-2; V: TRBV4-2; size: NA; D: NA
CDR3: CASSTPLGGGSYNEQFF; DNA: TGCGCCAGCAGCACCCCGCTGGGGGGCGGATCCTACAATGAGCAGTTCTTC; J: TRBJ2-1; V: TRBV5-1; size: NA; D: NA
CDR3: CASSIVGTGVRNEQFF; DNA: TGTGCCAGTAGTATAGTCGGGACAGGGGTGAGGAATGAGCAGTTCTTC; J: TRBJ2-1; V: TRBV19; size: NA; D: TRBD1
CDR3: CASSRWTDSNYGYTF; DNA: TGTGCCAGCAGTCGATGGACGGATTCTAACTATGGCTACACCTTC; J: TRBJ1-2; V: TRBV5-4; size: NA; D: NA
CDR3: CASSAALTGAPLHF; DNA: TGTGCCAGCAGCGCCGCCTTGACAGGCGCACCCCTCCACTTT; J: TRBJ1-6; V: TRBV9; size: NA; D: NA
CDR3: CASLDRLLDTQYF; DNA: TGTGCCAGTCTAGACAGGTTGTTAGATACGCAGTATTTT; J: TRBJ2-3; V: TRBV2; size: NA; D: NA
CDR3: CASSPPRGGLGGYTF; DNA: TGTGCCAGCTCACCACCGAGAGGGGGACTCGGCGGCTACACCTTC; J: TRBJ1-2; V: TRBV18; size: NA; D: NA
CDR3: CASNIGQGIAFF; DNA: TGCGCCAGCAACATTGGCCAGGGGATAGCTTTCTTT; J: TRBJ1-1; V: TRBV5-1; size: NA; D: NA
CDR3: CASSLADTQYF; DNA: TGTGCCAGCAGCCTGGCAGATACGCAGTATTTT; J: TRBJ2-3; V: TRBV14; size: NA; D: NA